This is a list of T cell receptor beta chains from one sample in a study of blood T cell repertoires in COVID-19. Assay: immunoSEQ multiplex PCR; the TCRdb copy retains only in-frame clones and omits some. The table lists roughly 140,000 clones, roughly three quarters of them singletons, with 7% to 9% in the top ten. The sample was peripheral blood. The receptors shown here come from a man in his fifties or sixties with active or convalescent COVID-19. Both conserved end residues are part of each CDR3. A D gene is named only where the DNA matches it firmly. Only part of the rows carry a size: once, few, many, or a class if the clone is expanded.

>TRBV9|.|.|TRBJ1-2
TGTGCCAGCAGCGAGACACGGACCCCGGGAAGGGATGGCTACACCTTC
CASSETRTPGRDGYTF
>TRBV6-2/TRBV6-3|.|.|TRBJ1-2
TGTGCCAGCAGCCGTGGACAGAGTGGCTACACCTTC
CASSRGQSGYTF
>TRBV9|.|.|TRBJ1-1
TGTGCCAGCAGCGTAGTAGCGAACACTGAAGCTTTCTTT
CASSVVANTEAFF
>TRBV9|once|TRBD2|TRBJ2-2
TGTGCCAGCAGCTCGACTAGCGGGAGGGGGAACACCGGGGAGCTGTTTTTT
CASSSTSGRGNTGELFF
>TRBV24-1|once|.|TRBJ2-2
TGTGCCACCAGTGATCCGGGACACTTCACCGGGGAGCTGTTTTTT
CATSDPGHFTGELFF
>TRBV6-1|.|.|TRBJ2-5
TGTGCCAGCAGTGAAGGAGGCAGCCAGGAGACCCAGTACTTC
CASSEGGSQETQYF
>TRBV19|few|TRBD2|TRBJ2-1
TGTGCCAGTAGCGAACAGGGCCGCGGGAGGGCCGGGGAGCAGTTCTTC
CASSEQGRGRAGEQFF
>TRBV9|.|TRBD2|TRBJ2-5
TGTGCCAGCACGCCTTCAGCGGGATCGTTCGGAGAGACCCAGTACTTC
CASTPSAGSFGETQYF
>TRBV27|.|TRBD1|TRBJ2-3
TGTGCCAGCAGTTTAGGACAGGTGGGAGATACGCAGTATTTT
CASSLGQVGDTQYF
>TRBV29-1|.|TRBD1|TRBJ1-6
TGCAGCGTCGCCACAGGGGGTGAGTCACCCCTCCACTTT
CSVATGGESPLHF
>TRBV7-2|.|.|TRBJ1-5
TGTGCCAGCAGCTTAGAAAATAGTTTCAATCAGCCCCAGCATTTT
CASSLENSFNQPQHF
>TRBV11-1|.|.|TRBJ2-7
TGTGCCAGCAGCTTTGGACTGACCTACGAGCAGTACTTC
CASSFGLTYEQYF
>TRBV28|.|.|TRBJ2-1
TGTGCCAGCAGTTCTAGACTAGATGAGCAGTTCTTC
CASSSRLDEQFF
>TRBV9|.|TRBD2|TRBJ2-3
TGTGCCAGCAGCCCGGGACTAGTCCCAGATACGCAGTATTTT
CASSPGLVPDTQYF
>TRBV5-1|.|TRBD2|TRBJ2-3
TGCGCCAGCAGCTTGCTAGCGGGAGAGGGCACAGATACGCAGTATTTT
CASSLLAGEGTDTQYF
>TRBV29-1|.|.|TRBJ1-1
TGCAGCGTTCAAATTAAGGAGGACACTGAAGCTTTCTTT
CSVQIKEDTEAFF
>TRBV11-1|.|.|TRBJ2-1
TGTGCCAGCAGCTTAGCCGGGAGAGGGTACAATGAGCAGTTCTTC
CASSLAGRGYNEQFF
>TRBV7-3|.|TRBD1|TRBJ2-7
TGTGCCAGCAGCTTAGTTCGACAGGGGCGCAACGAGCAGTACTTC
CASSLVRQGRNEQYF
>TRBV7-9|few|TRBD2|TRBJ2-7
TGTGCCAGCAGGCCTATTGGACTAGCGGGAGACGAGCAGTACTTC
CASRPIGLAGDEQYF
>TRBV7-6|.|.|TRBJ2-6
TGTGCCAGCAGCCCGGGAGAAGGGAGGGGGTCCACTGGGGCCAACGTCCTGACTTTC
CASSPGEGRGSTGANVLTF
>TRBV19|.|.|TRBJ1-4
TGTGCCAGTAGTTCCCGGTCAACTAATGAAAAACTGTTTTTT
CASSSRSTNEKLFF
>TRBV12-3/TRBV12-4|.|.|TRBJ1-1
TGTGCCAGCAGTTTGGTCCGCGACACGGCTTTCTTT
CASSLVRDTAFF
>TRBV9|.|TRBD1|TRBJ1-5
TGTGCCAGCAGCGTCGGACAGGGGGATTCCCATCAGCCCCAGCATTTT
CASSVGQGDSHQPQHF
>TRBV18|few|.|TRBJ2-3
TGTGCCAGCTTACCACTATTATCTAGCACAGATACGCAGTATTTT
CASLPLLSSTDTQYF
>TRBV7-9|.|TRBD1|TRBJ1-4
TGTGCCAGCAGCCCGCTACAGGGGGGCGATGAAAAACTGTTTTTT
CASSPLQGGDEKLFF
>TRBV11-3|.|.|TRBJ2-1
TGTGCCAGCAGCTTATCACAGGTGGATGAGCAGTTCTTC
CASSLSQVDEQFF
>TRBV5-1|.|TRBD2|TRBJ2-7
TGCGCCAGCAGCTTGGCGGCGGGAGTAGGCGAGCAGTACTTC
CASSLAAGVGEQYF
>TRBV7-3|.|.|TRBJ2-5
TGTGCCAAACAAAATTCCTCTAGCGGCCCAGGGGAAGAGACCCAGTACTTC
CAKQNSSSGPGEETQYF
>TRBV28|.|TRBD1|TRBJ1-5
TGTGCCAGCAGTTCCCCTAGACAGGGAAGGAGCAATCAGCCCCAGCATTTT
CASSSPRQGRSNQPQHF
>TRBV28|.|.|TRBJ1-1
TGTGCCAGCAGTCCCTCAGGGATCCCTGAAGCTTTCTTT
CASSPSGIPEAFF
>TRBV18|.|.|TRBJ1-3
TGTGCCAGCTCACTATACGGGGGCTCTGGAAACACCATATATTTT
CASSLYGGSGNTIYF